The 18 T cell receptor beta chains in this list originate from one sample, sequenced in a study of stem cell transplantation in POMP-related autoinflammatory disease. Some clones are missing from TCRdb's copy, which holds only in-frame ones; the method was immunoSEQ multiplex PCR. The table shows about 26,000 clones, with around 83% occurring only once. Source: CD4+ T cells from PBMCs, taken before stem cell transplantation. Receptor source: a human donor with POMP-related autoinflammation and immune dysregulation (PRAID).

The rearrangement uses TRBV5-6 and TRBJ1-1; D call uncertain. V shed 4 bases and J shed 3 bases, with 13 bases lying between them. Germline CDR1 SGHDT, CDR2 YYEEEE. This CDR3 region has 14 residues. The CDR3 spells CASSRLEVYTEAFF. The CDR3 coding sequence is TGTGCCAGCAGCCGCCTCGAGGTTTACACTGAAGCTTTCTTT.

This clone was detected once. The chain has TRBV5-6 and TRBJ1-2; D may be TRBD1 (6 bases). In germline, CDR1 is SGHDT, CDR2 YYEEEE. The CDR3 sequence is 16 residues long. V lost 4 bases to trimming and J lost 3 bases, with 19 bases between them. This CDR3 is CASSPGAGPVYYGYTF. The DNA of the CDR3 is TGTGCCAGCAGCCCGGGGGCGGGTCCCGTTTACTATGGCTACACCTTC.

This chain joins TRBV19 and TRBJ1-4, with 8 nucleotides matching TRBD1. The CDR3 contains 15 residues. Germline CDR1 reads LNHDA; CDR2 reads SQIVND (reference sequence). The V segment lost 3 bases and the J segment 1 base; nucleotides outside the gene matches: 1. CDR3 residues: CASSMTGVTNEKLFF. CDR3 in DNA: TGTGCCAGTAGTATGACAGGGGTAACTAATGAAAAACTGTTTTTT.

The CDR3 DNA sequence: TGTGCCAGCAGTGCTTCCGGACTAGCGATTTCCTACGAGCAGTACTTC. It specifies CASSASGLAISYEQYF. This chain joins TRBV2 and TRBJ2-7; 9 bases align to TRBD2. The V gene's germline CDR1 is SNHLY and CDR2 FYNNEI. Trimming at V came to 4 bases and at J to 1 base, leaving 8 bases not matched to a gene. This CDR3 comprises 16 residues.

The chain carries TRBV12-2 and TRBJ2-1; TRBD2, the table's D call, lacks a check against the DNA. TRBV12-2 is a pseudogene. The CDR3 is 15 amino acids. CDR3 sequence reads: CASRLAWRCHNEQFF. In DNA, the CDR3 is TGTGCAAGTCGCTTAGCGTGGCGGTGCCACAATGAGCAGTTCTTC.

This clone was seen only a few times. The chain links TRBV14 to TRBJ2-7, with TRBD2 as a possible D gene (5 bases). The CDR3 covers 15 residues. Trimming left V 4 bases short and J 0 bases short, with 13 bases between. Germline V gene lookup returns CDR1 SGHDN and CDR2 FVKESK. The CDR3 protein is CASSPVERSSYEQYF. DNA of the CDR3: TGTGCCAGCAGCCCGGTGGAGCGGAGCTCCTACGAGCAGTACTTC.

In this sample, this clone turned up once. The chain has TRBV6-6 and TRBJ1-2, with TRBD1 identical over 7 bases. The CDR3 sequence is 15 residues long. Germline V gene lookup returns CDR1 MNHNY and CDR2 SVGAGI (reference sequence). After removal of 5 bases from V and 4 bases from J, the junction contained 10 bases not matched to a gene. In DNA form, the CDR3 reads TGTGCCAGCAGTCCCCAGGGGGACAAACCCTATGGCTACACCTTC. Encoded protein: CASSPQGDKPYGYTF.

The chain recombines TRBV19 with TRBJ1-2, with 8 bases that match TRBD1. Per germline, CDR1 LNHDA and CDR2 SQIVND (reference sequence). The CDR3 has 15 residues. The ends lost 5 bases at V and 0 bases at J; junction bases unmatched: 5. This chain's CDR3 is CASSRQGPANYGYTF. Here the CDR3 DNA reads TGTGCCAGTAGTCGACAGGGGCCAGCTAACTATGGCTACACCTTC.

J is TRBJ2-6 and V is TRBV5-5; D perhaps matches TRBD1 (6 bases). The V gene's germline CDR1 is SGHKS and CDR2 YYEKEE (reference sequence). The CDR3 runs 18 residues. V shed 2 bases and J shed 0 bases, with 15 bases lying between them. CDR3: CASSFLIRGFSGANVLTF. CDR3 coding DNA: TGTGCCAGCAGCTTTCTGATCAGGGGATTCTCTGGGGCCAACGTCCTGACTTTC.

CDR3 sequence reads: CASRLLEDTEAFF. The DNA for the CDR3 is TGTGCCAGCAGGCTACTGGAGGACACTGAAGCTTTCTTT. The chain couples TRBV6-1 to TRBJ1-1, with no clear D. V gave up 6 bases and J gave up 3 bases, with 11 bases separating them. The CDR3 is 13 residues long. Germline V gene lookup returns CDR1 MNHNS and CDR2 SASEGT.

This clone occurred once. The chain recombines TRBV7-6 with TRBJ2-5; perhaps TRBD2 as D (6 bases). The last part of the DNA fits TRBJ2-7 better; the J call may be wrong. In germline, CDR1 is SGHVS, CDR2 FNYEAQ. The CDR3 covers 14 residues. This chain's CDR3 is CASSPGLPTYEQYF. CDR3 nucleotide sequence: TGTGCCAGCAGCCCGGGACTTCCAACCTACGAGCAGTACTTC.

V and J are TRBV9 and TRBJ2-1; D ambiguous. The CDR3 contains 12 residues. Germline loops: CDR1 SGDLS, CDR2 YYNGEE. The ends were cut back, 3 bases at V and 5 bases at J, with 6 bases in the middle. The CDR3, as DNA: TGTGCCAGCAGCGCCTTCGACAATGAGCAGTTCTTC. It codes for CASSAFDNEQFF.

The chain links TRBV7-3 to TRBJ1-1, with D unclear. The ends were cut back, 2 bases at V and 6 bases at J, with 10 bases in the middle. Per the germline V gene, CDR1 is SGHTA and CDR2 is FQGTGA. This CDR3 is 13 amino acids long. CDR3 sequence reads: CASSLARAAEAFF. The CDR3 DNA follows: TGTGCCAGCAGCTTAGCGCGGGCGGCTGAAGCTTTCTTT. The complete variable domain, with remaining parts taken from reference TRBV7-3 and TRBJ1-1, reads GAGVSQTPSNKVTEKGKYVELRCDPISGHTALYWYRQSLGQGPEFLIYFQGTGAADDSGLPNDRFFAVRPEGSVSTLKIQRTERGDSAVYLCASSLARAAEAFFGQGTRLTVV.

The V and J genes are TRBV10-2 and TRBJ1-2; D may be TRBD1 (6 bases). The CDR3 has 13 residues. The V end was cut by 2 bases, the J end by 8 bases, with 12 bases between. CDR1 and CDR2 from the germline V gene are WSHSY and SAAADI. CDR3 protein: CASSERGGRGYTF. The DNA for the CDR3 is TGCGCCAGCAGTGAGAGGGGGGGGAGAGGCTACACCTTC.

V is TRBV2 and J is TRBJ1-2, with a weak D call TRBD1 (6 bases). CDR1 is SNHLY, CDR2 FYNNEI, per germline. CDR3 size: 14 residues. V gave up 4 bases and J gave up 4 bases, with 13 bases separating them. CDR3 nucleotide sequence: TGTGCCAGCAGTGGTAACAGGGAGGGCTATGGCTACACCTTC. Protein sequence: CASSGNREGYGYTF.

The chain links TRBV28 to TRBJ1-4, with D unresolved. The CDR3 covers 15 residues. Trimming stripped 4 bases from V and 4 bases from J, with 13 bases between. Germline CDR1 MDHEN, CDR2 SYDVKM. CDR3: CASSYTTRGNEKLFF. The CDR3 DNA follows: TGTGCCAGCAGTTACACAACCCGGGGTAATGAAAAACTGTTTTTT.

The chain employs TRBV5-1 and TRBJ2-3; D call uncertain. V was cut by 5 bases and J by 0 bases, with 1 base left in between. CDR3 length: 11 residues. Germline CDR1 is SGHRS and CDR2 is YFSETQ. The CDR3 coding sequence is TGCGCCAGCAGGAGCACAGATACGCAGTATTTT. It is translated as CASRSTDTQYF. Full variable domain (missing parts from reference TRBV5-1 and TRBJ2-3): KAGVTQTPRYLIKTRGQQVTLSCSPISGHRSVSWYQQTPGQGLQFLFEYFSETQRNKGNFPGRFSGRQFSNSRSEMNVSTLELGDSALYLCASRSTDTQYFGPGTRLTVL.

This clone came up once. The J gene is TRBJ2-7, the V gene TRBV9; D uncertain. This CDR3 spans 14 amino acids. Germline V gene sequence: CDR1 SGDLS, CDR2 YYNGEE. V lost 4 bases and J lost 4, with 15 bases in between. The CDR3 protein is CASSPRADRYEQYF. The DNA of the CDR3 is TGTGCCAGCAGCCCCAGAGCCGATAGATACGAGCAGTACTTC. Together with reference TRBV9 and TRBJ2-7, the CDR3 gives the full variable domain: DSGVTQTPKHLITATGQRVTLRCSPRSGDLSVYWYQQSLDQGLQFLIQYYNGEERAKGNILERFSAQQFPDLHSELNLSSLELGDSALYFCASSPRADRYEQYFGPGTRLTVT.